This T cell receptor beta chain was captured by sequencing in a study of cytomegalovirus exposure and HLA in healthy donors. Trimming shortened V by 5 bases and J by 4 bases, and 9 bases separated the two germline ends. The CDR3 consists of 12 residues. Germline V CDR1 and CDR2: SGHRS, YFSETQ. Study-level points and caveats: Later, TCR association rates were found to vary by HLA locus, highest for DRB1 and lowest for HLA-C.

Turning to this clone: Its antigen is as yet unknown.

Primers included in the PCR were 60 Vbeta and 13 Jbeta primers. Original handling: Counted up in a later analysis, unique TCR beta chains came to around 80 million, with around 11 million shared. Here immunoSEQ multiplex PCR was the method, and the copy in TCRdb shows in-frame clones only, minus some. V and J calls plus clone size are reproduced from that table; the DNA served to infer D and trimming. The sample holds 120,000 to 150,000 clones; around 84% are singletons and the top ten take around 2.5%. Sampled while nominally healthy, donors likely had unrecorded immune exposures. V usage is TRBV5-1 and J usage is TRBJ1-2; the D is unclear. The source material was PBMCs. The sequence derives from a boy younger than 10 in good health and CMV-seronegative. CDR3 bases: TGCGCCAGCAGGGCCGACTTCTATGGCTACACCTTC. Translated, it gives CASRADFYGYTF.